This T cell receptor (beta chain) appears in the sequencing data of a study of blood T cell repertoires in COVID-19. Study-wide context: The United States, Italy and Spain provided the acute and convalescent COVID-19 samples. PBMCs, B-cell-depleted T cells, or T cells were the source of the cDNA or gDNA that made up the material.

J was trimmed by 2 bases and V by 4 bases; bases with no gene match: 3. CDR3 length equals 15 residues. CDR1 MGHDK and CDR2 SYGVNS come from the germline V gene. Original handling: Amplification from reference gene primers served as the basis for estimated nucleated cell counts. Data came from immunoSEQ multiplex PCR; TCRdb stores just in-frame clones and leaves some out. The V and J calls and clone size were taken over from that table, and D and trimming were inferred from the DNA. Of under 150,000 clones listed, more than 70% are singletons. Sample: peripheral blood. The sequence was obtained from an older man with active or convalescent COVID-19. The J gene is TRBJ2-5, the V gene TRBV25-1; 11 bases line up with TRBD2. The CDR3 nucleotides are TGTGCCAGCAGTGCGGGACTAGCGGCGCAAGAGACCCAGTACTTC. This gives the protein CASSAGLAAQETQYF.